These 2 T cell receptor beta chains were all obtained from the same sample, sequenced in a study of T cell clones after liver transplantation. Produced via immunoSEQ multiplex PCR; TCRdb's table is partial and in-frame only. The data hold fewer than 50,000 clones, with about 86% observed a single time. The sequencing here drew on CD4+ T cells from blood, taken 24 months after liver transplant. These receptors were obtained from a human patient who received a liver transplant. Some T cells here may be from the graft donor.

In its sample, this clone was seen a few times. This chain links TRBV28 with TRBJ2-1, with D hard to call. Germline-derived CDR1 and CDR2 are MDHEN and SYDVKM. The CDR3 is 14 residues long. Between the trimmed V and J ends, which lost 2 bases and 6 bases, there was a span of 11 bases. The CDR3 protein is CASSLSFSTNEQFF. The CDR3 coding sequence is TGTGCCAGCAGTTTAAGCTTTTCAACCAATGAGCAGTTCTTC.

The chain combines TRBV20-1 with TRBJ1-1; D not certain. This CDR3 has 11 residues. CDR1 and CDR2 (germline): DFQATT, SNEGSKA (reference sequence). The ends were cut back, 3 bases at V and 11 bases at J, with 13 bases in the middle. CDR3: CSASSDIVAFF. In DNA, the CDR3 is TGCAGTGCTAGTTCGGATATCGTGGCTTTCTTT.